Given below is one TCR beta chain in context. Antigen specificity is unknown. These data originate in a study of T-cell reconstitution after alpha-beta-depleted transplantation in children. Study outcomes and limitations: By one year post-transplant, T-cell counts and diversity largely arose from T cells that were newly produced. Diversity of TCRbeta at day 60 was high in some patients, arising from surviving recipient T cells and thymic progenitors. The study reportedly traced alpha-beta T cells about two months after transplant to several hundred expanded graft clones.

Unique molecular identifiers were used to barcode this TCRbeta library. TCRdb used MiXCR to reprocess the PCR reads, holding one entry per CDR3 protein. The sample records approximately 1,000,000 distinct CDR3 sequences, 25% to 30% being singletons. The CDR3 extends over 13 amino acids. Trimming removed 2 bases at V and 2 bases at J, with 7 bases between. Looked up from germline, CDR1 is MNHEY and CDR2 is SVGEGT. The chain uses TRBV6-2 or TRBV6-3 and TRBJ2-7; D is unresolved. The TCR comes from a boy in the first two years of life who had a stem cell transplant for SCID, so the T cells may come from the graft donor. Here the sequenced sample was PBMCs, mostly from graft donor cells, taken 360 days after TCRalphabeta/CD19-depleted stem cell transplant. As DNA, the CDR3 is TGTGCCAGCAGTTACCCGCTCACCTACGAGCAGTACTTC. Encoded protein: CASSYPLTYEQYF.